Listed here is a single T cell receptor beta chain. The data stem from a study of Ad26.COV2.S vaccination and SARS-CoV-2 variants. There are 15 residues in the CDR3. Between the trimmed V and J ends, which lost 1 base and 0 bases, there was a span of 9 bases. Germline lookup yields CDR1 MNHNY and CDR2 SVGAGI (reference sequence). The repertoire was sequenced with immunoSEQ multiplex PCR; TCRdb's copy has only in-frame clones and lacks some. The table lists about 180,000 clones, roughly 87% of them singletons. The chain links TRBV6-6 to TRBJ1-1; D gene unclear. This TCR was recovered from a human donor who had recovered from COVID-19. Here the sequenced sample was peripheral blood, taken after recovery from COVID-19. CDR3 DNA sequence: TGTGCCAGCAGTTACTGGAGACGGATGAACACTGAAGCTTTCTTT. This codes for CASSYWRRMNTEAFF.